This T cell receptor (beta chain) was identified in a study of shared clonotypes between healthy human individuals. Study-wide results and caveats: Generally, naive subsets came out with larger estimated richness than memory subsets. Across a few donors, naive CD4 shared 5% to 6%, naive CD8 around 3.5%, memory CD4 roughly 2.5%, memory CD8 0.4%.

Splitting of CD4+ cells produced CD45RA+ naive and CD45RA-negative memory subsets. Worth noting for this clone: Its antigen is not identified.

CDR3 length: 15 amino acids. Germline lookup yields CDR1 GTSNPN and CDR2 SVGIG (reference sequence). The junction had 8 bases not matched to a gene; V was cut back by 2 bases and J by 3 bases. 200 to 250 ng DNA, tens of thousands of T cell genomes, went into each sorted-subset replicate PCR. Using immunoSEQ multiplex PCR, the repertoire was profiled, and TCRdb retains in-frame clones only, with some absent. The sample shows some 980,000 clones, around three quarters of them seen only once. The gene calls are TRBV30 and TRBJ2-7; 9 nucleotides match TRBD1. The receptor's source is a man younger than 30 in good health. The sequencing input was memory CD4+ T cells sorted from blood. Described subset: CD45RA-negative fraction. The DNA for the CDR3 is TGTGCCTGGAGTAGAGGGACAGGGCCCGGCTACGAGCAGTACTTC. It specifies CAWSRGTGPGYEQYF.